The clone carrying this T cell receptor beta chain was picked up one time. This specimen belongs to a study of blood T cell repertoires in COVID-19. Study-wide background: The United States, Italy and Spain provided the acute and convalescent COVID-19 samples.

The assay was immunoSEQ multiplex PCR, and TCRdb's table has in-frame clones only and misses some. Of roughly 300,000 clones listed, approximately 88% were seen once; the top ten hold more than 1.2%. CDR1 DFQATT and CDR2 SNEGSKA come from the germline V gene (reference sequence). The CDR3 has 11 residues. V was pared by 3 bases and J by 6 bases, with 9 bases between. J is TRBJ2-7 and V is TRBV20-1; D not certain. This TCR came from a human donor with COVID-19, enrolled during active disease. The donor label of this sample is uncertain. The sequenced material came from peripheral blood. For the CDR3, the DNA is TGCAGTGCTAGGGCCGTCCGCGAGCAGTACTTC. This codes for CSARAVREQYF.